This record covers a single TCR beta chain. A single count supports this clone. Its recognized antigen is unknown. Qualities for individual bases were not recorded, and no much larger clone is one base off. The data are from a study of blood T cell repertoires in COVID-19 (TCRdb year 2020). Regarding the research as a whole: The collaborator samples originated in the United States, Italy and Spain and spanned the acute and convalescent phases of COVID-19. The sample metadata nearly always contained a de-identified subject ID, COVID-19 status, age in years and sex. Where available, HLA class I and class II types were obtained from metadata supplied by the sample provider rather than from assay-based typing. The repertoires were released in a freely available public database intended as a resource for research on the immune response to SARS-CoV-2. Deeply sampled blood TCRbeta repertoires from subjects exposed to, actively infected with, or recovered from COVID-19 were included in the dataset. The prospective study material was composed of cDNA or gDNA derived from T cells, B-cell-depleted T cells, or PBMCs. The samples were drawn from the first 160 participants of the ongoing ImmuneRACE study and from 950 to 1,500 subjects provided by 6 global collaborators. General findings and caveats noted by the study authors: The amount of clinical and demographic metadata varied by source and participant and was provided uncurated.

TCRbeta CDR3 regions were amplified from genomic DNA by means of the immunoSEQ Assay, a bias-controlled multiplex PCR. In the paper's pipeline: Nucleated cell counts per sample were estimated from amplification of reference gene primers within the assay. Sequence reads were collapsed and filtered to measure the absolute abundance of every unique TCRbeta CDR3 rearrangement. Productive Simpson clonality was computed per sample as the square root of Simpson's diversity index over productive rearrangements. Imported from immuneACCESS, the table was reduced by TCRdb to in-frame sequences with V and J called. These copies leave out some clones; in studies compared against another copy, an unresolved V gene accounts for under half, and the cause of the remainder is not known. The V and J calls and clone size were taken over from that table, and D and trimming were inferred from the DNA. Recorded for this sample are about 200,000 clones; roughly 89% of them occurred a single time. The ten top clones hold around 6% of the sample.

Reading from cysteine to phenylalanine, the CDR3 counts 16 amino acids. This entry keeps only the CDR3 DNA: 48 bases, framed from base 1. V ends up 3 bases short and J 0 bases short, with an unmatched junction base count of 2. Sequences KGHSH (CDR1) and LQKENI (CDR2) are obtained from the germline V gene. A second Seattle source provided samples from volunteer blood donors who had recovered from COVID-19. Whole blood was collected in K2EDTA tubes by collaborating institutions according to the institutions' own protocols. Collaborator samples were shipped for TCRbeta analysis as frozen whole blood, isolated PBMCs, or DNA extracted from either sample type.

Sequencing was carried out using peripheral blood. This chain joins TRBV18 to TRBJ2-6; 7 of the junction bases match TRBD1. The sequence came from a man aged 60-69 years who had recovered from COVID-19. The CDR3 amino acid sequence is: CASSPTGPSGANVLTF. The nucleotide sequence is given as TGTGCCAGCTCACCGACAGGGCCCTCTGGGGCCAACGTCCTGACTTTC.